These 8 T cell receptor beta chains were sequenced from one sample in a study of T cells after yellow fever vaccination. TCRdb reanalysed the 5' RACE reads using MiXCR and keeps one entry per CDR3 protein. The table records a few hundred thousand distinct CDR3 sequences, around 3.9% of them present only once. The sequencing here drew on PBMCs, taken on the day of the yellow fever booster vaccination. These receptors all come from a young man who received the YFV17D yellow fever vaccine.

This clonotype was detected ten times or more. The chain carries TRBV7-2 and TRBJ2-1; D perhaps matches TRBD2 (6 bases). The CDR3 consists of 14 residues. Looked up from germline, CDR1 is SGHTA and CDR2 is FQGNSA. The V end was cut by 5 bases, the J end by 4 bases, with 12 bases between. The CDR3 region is CASSPPEGYNEQFF. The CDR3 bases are TGTGCCAGCAGCCCGCCGGAGGGGTACAATGAGCAGTTCTTC.

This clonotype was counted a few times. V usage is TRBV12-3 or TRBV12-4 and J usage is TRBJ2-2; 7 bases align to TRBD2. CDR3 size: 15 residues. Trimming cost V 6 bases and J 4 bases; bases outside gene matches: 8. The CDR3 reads CASSRLAVGTGELFF. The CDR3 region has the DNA TGTGCCAGCAGCAGACTAGCCGTCGGCACCGGGGAGCTGTTTTTT.

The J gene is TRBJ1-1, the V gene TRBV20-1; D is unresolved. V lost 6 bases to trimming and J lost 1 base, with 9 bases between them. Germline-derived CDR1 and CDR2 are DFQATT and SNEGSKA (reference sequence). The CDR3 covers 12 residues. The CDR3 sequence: CSATVRNTEAFF. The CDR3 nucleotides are TGCAGTGCCACGGTGCGGAACACTGAAGCTTTCTTT.

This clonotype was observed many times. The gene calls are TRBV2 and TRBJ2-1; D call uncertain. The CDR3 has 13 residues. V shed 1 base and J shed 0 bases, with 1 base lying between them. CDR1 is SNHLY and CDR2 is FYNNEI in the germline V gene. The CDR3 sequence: CASSEGSYNEQFF. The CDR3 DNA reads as TGTGCCAGCAGTGAAGGCTCCTACAATGAGCAGTTCTTC.

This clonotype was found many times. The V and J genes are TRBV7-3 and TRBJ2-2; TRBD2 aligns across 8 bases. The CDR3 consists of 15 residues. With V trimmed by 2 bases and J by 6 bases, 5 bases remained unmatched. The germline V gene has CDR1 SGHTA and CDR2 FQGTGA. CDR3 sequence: CASSLGAGGPGELFF. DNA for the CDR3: TGTGCCAGCAGCTTAGGGGCGGGGGGCCCCGGGGAGCTGTTTTTT. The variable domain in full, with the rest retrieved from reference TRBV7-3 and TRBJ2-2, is GAGVSQTPSNKVTEKGKYVELRCDPISGHTALYWYRQSLGQGPEFLIYFQGTGAADDSGLPNDRFFAVRPEGSVSTLKIQRTERGDSAVYLCASSLGAGGPGELFFGEGSRLTVL.

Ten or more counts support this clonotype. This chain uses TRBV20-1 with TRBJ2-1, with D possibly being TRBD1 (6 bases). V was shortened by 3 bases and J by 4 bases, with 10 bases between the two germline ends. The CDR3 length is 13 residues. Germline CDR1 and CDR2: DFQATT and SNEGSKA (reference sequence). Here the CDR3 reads CSARDRIYNEQFF. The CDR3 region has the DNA TGCAGTGCTAGGGACAGAATATACAATGAGCAGTTCTTC.

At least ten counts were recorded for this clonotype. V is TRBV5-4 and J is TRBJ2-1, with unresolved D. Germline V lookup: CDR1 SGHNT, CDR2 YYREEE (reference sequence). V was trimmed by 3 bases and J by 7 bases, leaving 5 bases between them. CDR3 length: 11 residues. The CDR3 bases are TGTGCCAGCAGCTGGGGTAATGAGCAGTTCTTC. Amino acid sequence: CASSWGNEQFF.

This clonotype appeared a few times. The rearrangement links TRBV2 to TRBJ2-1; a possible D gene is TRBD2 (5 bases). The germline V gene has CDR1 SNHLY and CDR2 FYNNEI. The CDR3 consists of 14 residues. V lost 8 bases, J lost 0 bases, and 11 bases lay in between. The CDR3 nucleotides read TGTGCCAGCCCAGCGGATAGCTCCTACAATGAGCAGTTCTTC. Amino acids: CASPADSSYNEQFF.